This entry concerns a single T cell receptor (beta chain). The antigen it binds to is not known. The record has no base qualities; no much larger clone is one base away. The data originate from a study of blood T cell repertoires in COVID-19 (dated by TCRdb to the early 2020s). General notes on the study: Samples from collaborators originated in the United States, Italy and Spain and spanned both the acute and convalescent phases of COVID-19. The prospective study material was composed of cDNA or gDNA derived from T cells, B-cell-depleted T cells, or PBMCs. Deeply sampled blood TCRbeta repertoires from subjects exposed to, actively infected with, or recovered from COVID-19 were included in the dataset. The repertoires were released in a freely available public database meant as a resource for research on the immune response to SARS-CoV-2. Samples came from the ongoing ImmuneRACE study (first 160 participants) plus 1,254 subjects from 6 global collaborators. The sample metadata nearly always contained a de-identified subject ID, COVID-19 status, age in years and sex. HLA class I and class II types, where available, came from metadata supplied by the sample provider rather than from assay-based typing.

Collaborating institutions collected whole blood in K2EDTA tubes following their own protocols. For TCRbeta analysis, collaborator samples were shipped as frozen whole blood, as isolated PBMCs, or as DNA extracted from either sample type. The V and J ends are trimmed by 4 bases and 6 bases, leaving 15 bases between them. From the germline V gene, CDR1 is SQVTM and CDR2 is ANQGSEA. The CDR3 numbers 13 residues from cysteine through phenylalanine. Only CDR3 DNA remains: 39 bases, in frame from the first base. The immunoSEQ Assay, a bias-controlled multiplex PCR, was used to amplify TCRbeta CDR3 regions from genomic DNA. From the authors' description of their analysis: Within the assay, amplification of reference gene primers was used to estimate how many nucleated cells each sample contained. To quantify the absolute abundance of each unique TCRbeta CDR3 rearrangement, sequence reads were collapsed and filtered. For each sample, productive Simpson clonality was calculated as the square root of Simpson's diversity index across productive rearrangements. TCRdb carries this immuneACCESS record with in-frame sequences only. Its versions omit some clonotypes, under half of them owing to an unresolved V gene in the studies checked, with the rest unexplained. From that table come the V and J calls and clone size; the DNA was used to work out D and trimming. Here the sample has 35,000 to 45,000 clones; roughly 90% occur a single time. Clones ranked in the top ten supply approximately 2.8% of the sample.

Broad study findings and their caveats: Clinical and demographic metadata were provided uncurated, with the amount varying by source and participant.

Sequencing used peripheral blood. The rearranged chain carries TRBV29-1 and TRBJ1-2; the D region possibly corresponds to TRBD1 (5 bases align). The source of this sequence is a man aged 50 or older with active COVID-19. The bases read TGCAGCGTTGCCCTGGTGTCAGGGAATGGCTACACCTTC. It is translated as CSVALVSGNGYTF.